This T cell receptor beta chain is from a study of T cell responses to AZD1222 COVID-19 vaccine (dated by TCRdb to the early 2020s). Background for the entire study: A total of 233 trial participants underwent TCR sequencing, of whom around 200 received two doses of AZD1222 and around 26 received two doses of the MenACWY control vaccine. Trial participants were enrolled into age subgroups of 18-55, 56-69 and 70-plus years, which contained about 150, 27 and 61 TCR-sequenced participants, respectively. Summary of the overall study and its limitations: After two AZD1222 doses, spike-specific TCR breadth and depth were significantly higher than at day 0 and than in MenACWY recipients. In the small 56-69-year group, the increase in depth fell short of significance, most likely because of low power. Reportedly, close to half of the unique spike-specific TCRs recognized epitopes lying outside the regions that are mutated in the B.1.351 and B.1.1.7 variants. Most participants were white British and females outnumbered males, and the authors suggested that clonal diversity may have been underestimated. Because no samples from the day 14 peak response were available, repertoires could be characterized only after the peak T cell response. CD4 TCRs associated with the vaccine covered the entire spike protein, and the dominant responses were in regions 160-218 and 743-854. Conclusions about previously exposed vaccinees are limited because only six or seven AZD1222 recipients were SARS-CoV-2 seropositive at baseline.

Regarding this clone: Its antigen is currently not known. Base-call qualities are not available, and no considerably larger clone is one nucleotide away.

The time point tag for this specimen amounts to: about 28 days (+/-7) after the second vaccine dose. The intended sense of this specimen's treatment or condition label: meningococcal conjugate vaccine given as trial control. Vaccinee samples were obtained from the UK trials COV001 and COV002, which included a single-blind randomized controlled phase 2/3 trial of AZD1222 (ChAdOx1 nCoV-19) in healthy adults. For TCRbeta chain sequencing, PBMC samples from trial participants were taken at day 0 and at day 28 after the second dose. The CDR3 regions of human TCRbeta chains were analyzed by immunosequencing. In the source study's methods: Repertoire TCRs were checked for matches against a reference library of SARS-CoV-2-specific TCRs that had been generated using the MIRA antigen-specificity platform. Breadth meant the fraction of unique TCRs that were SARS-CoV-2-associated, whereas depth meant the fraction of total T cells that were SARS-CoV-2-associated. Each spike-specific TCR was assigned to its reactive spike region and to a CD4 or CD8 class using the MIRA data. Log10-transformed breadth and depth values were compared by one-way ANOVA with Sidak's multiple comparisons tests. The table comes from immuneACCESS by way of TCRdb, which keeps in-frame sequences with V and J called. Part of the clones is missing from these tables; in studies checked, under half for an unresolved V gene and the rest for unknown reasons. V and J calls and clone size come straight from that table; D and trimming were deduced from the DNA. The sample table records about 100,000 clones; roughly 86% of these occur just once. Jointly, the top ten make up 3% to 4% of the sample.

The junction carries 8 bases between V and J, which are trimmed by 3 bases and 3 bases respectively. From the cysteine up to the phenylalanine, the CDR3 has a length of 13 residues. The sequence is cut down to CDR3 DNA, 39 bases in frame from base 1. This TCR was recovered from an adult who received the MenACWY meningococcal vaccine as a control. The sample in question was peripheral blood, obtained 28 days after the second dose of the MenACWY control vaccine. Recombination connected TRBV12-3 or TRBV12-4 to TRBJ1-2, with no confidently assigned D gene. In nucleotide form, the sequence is TGTGCCAGCAGTTTTAGTGAGGACTATGGCTACACCTTC. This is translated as CASSFSEDYGYTF.